Listed below are T cell receptor beta chains from one sample, sequenced in a study of T cell responses to AZD1222 COVID-19 vaccine. The table came from immunoSEQ multiplex PCR; TCRdb's copy has only in-frame clones and leaves some out. The data contain roughly 100,000 clones, approximately 88% of them singletons. The source was peripheral blood, collected on day 0 of AZD1222 vaccination. Source of these receptors: an adult in good health. Both conserved end residues are part of each CDR3. The D gene is left open where the match is weak. Only part of the rows carry a size: once, few, many, or a class if the clone is expanded.

d_call clone_size j_call v_call cdr3_aa cdr3_nt
TRBD2 . TRBJ2-1 TRBV7-9 CASSLGSGTYNEQFF TGTGCCAGCAGCTTAGGAAGCGGGACCTACAATGAGCAGTTCTTC
TRBD1 few TRBJ1-2 TRBV6-5 CASSSPDRGNYGYTF TGTGCCAGCAGTTCTCCGGACAGGGGAAACTATGGCTACACCTTC
. . TRBJ2-1 TRBV5-1 CASSPRARNEQFF TGCGCCAGCAGCCCACGGGCCAGGAATGAGCAGTTCTTC
. . TRBJ1-1 TRBV7-2 CASSLVSKGSIPFF TGTGCCAGCAGCTTAGTTTCAAAGGGGTCCATACCTTTCTTT
. . TRBJ1-2 TRBV12-3/TRBV12-4 CASSFGSGGGYTF TGTGCCAGCAGTTTCGGCTCAGGAGGTGGCTACACCTTC
. . TRBJ2-2 TRBV18 CASSPMGDGELFF TGTGCCAGCTCACCAATGGGAGACGGGGAGCTGTTTTTT
TRBD1 . TRBJ2-2 TRBV9 CASSATMTGKTGELFF TGTGCCAGCAGCGCGACGATGACAGGGAAGACCGGGGAGCTGTTTTTT
TRBD1 many TRBJ2-2 TRBV6-4 CASSGTGDTGELFF TGTGCCAGCAGTGGGACAGGGGACACCGGGGAGCTGTTTTTT
TRBD1 . TRBJ1-4 TRBV27 CASSLGQFNEKLFF TGTGCCAGCAGTCTGGGACAGTTTAATGAAAAACTGTTTTTT
. . TRBJ2-3 TRBV2 CASTHDGGGTDTQYF TGTGCCAGCACCCATGATGGGGGAGGCACAGATACGCAGTATTTT
. once TRBJ2-3 TRBV7-2 CASSLGLGGTQYF TGTGCCAGCAGCTTAGGGTTGGGCGGCACGCAGTATTTT
. few TRBJ2-2 TRBV28 CASSWTANTGELFF TGTGCCAGCAGTTGGACGGCGAACACCGGGGAGCTGTTTTTT
TRBD1 . TRBJ2-7 TRBV28 CASSSSGTGRNEQYF TGTGCCAGCAGTTCGTCCGGGACAGGGAGGAACGAGCAGTACTTC
. . TRBJ2-1 TRBV4-3 CASSLNHEQFF TGCGCCAGCAGCCTCAACCATGAGCAGTTCTTC
. . TRBJ2-7 TRBV5-6 CASSLNILDDYEQYF TGTGCCAGCAGCTTGAACATCCTTGACGACTACGAGCAGTACTTC
TRBD1 once TRBJ1-5 TRBV7-2 CASSLSWTGNQPQHF TGTGCCAGCAGCTTATCTTGGACAGGGAATCAGCCCCAGCATTTT
. . TRBJ2-1 TRBV7-2 CASSYSGSSYNEQFF TGTGCCAGCAGCTATAGCGGTTCCTCCTACAATGAGCAGTTCTTC
TRBD2 . TRBJ2-1 TRBV7-6 CASTRSSGGQPYNEQFF TGTGCCAGCACCCGAAGTAGCGGGGGTCAACCGTACAATGAGCAGTTCTTC
. . TRBJ2-7 TRBV10-1 CATKTTGQTTYEQYF TGCGCCACCAAGACAACCGGACAGACCACCTACGAGCAGTACTTC
. . TRBJ2-5 TRBV3-1/TRBV3-2 CASSLRTEQETQYF TGTGCCAGCAGCCTAAGGACAGAGCAAGAGACCCAGTACTTC
TRBD1 . TRBJ1-2 TRBV19 CASREQGATNGCTF TGTGCCAGTAGGGAACAGGGGGCAACGAACGGGTGCACCTTC
. . TRBJ2-3 TRBV20-1 CSARAADTQYF TGCAGTGCCAGGGCGGCAGATACGCAGTATTTT
. . TRBJ1-2 TRBV6-5 CASRRVDYGYTF TGTGCCAGCAGAAGGGTTGACTATGGCTACACCTTC
TRBD1 few TRBJ1-5 TRBV6-6 CASRGGGGSQQPQHF TGTGCCAGCAGGGGGGGAGGGGGCTCCCAGCAGCCCCAGCATTTT
. . TRBJ1-1 TRBV7-9 CASSPRANTEAFF TGTGCCAGCAGCCCTCGGGCGAACACTGAAGCTTTCTTT
TRBD2 few TRBJ2-7 TRBV7-2 CASSSLGTSRHEQYF TGTGCCAGCAGCTCCCTAGGGACTAGCCGCCACGAGCAGTACTTC
. . TRBJ2-7 TRBV10-3 CAISGQVRGEQYF TGTGCCATCAGTGGACAGGTTCGGGGCGAGCAGTACTTC
. . TRBJ1-5 TRBV4-1 CASSQSGRENNQPQHF TGCGCCAGCAGCCAGTCAGGACGGGAAAACAATCAGCCCCAGCATTTT
. once TRBJ2-7 TRBV27 CASINPPRQTSYEQYF TGTGCCAGCATAAACCCCCCCCGGCAGACCTCATACGAGCAGTACTTC
. few TRBJ2-1 TRBV9 CASSVGGGPYNEQFF TGTGCCAGCAGCGTAGGTGGGGGGCCCTACAATGAGCAGTTCTTC
. . TRBJ1-1 TRBV7-9 CASSEQGSTEAFF TGTGCCAGCAGCGAACAAGGAAGCACTGAAGCTTTCTTT
. . TRBJ2-1 TRBV9 CASSPPQGLYNEQFF TGTGCCAGCAGCCCCCCTCAGGGCCTCTACAATGAGCAGTTCTTC
. . TRBJ1-4 TRBV28 CASSFFPTNEKLFF TGTGCCAGCAGTTTTTTCCCAACTAATGAAAAACTGTTTTTT
TRBD1 . TRBJ2-7 TRBV9 CASSGQGGYEQYF TGTGCCAGCAGCGGACAGGGGGGCTACGAGCAGTACTTC
. few TRBJ2-5 TRBV28 CASSLETQYF TGTGCCAGCAGTTTAGAGACCCAGTACTTC
. . TRBJ2-7 TRBV5-1 CASSLRAGVAYEQYF TGCGCCAGCAGCTTGAGGGCAGGGGTGGCCTACGAGCAGTACTTC
. . TRBJ1-6 TRBV3-1/TRBV3-2 CASSPGFSYNSPLHF TGTGCCAGCAGCCCAGGGTTCTCCTATAATTCACCCCTCCACTTT
. . TRBJ2-2 TRBV11-1 CASSFAGELFF TGTGCCAGCAGCTTTGCCGGGGAGCTGTTTTTT
. once TRBJ1-2 TRBV12-5 CASGRGGYSDYGYTF TGTGCTAGTGGACGGGGAGGGTATTCCGACTATGGCTACACCTTC
. . TRBJ1-3 TRBV19 CASSGTHIGNTIYF TGTGCCAGTTCGGGGACACATATCGGAAACACCATATATTTT
. . TRBJ2-3 TRBV6-1 CASSERGQQTSGGLHF TGTGCCAGCAGTGAACGGGGACAGCAAACGAGCGGGGGCCTACATTTT
. . TRBJ2-5 TRBV27 CASSSGGGGRTRTQYF TGTGCCAGCAGCAGTGGGGGAGGGGGGCGAACAAGGACCCAGTACTTC
. . TRBJ2-6 TRBV9 CASSVANWLSGANVLTF TGTGCCAGCAGCGTAGCAAATTGGTTATCTGGGGCCAACGTCCTGACTTTC
. once TRBJ2-2 TRBV4-1 CASSHTQYQGGELFF TGCGCCAGCAGCCACACTCAGTACCAGGGCGGGGAGCTGTTTTTT
. . TRBJ2-3 TRBV6-5 CASNSPVQDTQYF TGTGCCAGCAACTCGCCAGTTCAAGATACGCAGTATTTT
TRBD2 . TRBJ2-3 TRBV11-3 CASSSRGGPGDTQYF TGTGCCAGCAGCTCCCGCGGGGGACCCGGAGATACGCAGTATTTT